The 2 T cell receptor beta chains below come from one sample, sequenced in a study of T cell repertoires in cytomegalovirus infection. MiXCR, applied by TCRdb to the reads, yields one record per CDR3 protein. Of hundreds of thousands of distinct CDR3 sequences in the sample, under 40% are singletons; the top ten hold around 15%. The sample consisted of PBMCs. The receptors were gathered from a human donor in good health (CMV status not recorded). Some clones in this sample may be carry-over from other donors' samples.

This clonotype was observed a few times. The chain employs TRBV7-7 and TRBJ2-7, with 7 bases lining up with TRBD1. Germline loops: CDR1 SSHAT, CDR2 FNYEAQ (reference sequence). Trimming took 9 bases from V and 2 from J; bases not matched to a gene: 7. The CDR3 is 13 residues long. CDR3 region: CARKDRVTYEQYF. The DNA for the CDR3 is TGTGCCAGGAAAGACAGGGTTACCTACGAGCAGTACTTC. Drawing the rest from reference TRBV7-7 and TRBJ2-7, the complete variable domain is GAGVSQSPRYKVTKRGQDVTLRCDPISSHATLYWYQQALGQGPEFLTYFNYEAQPDKSGLPSDRFSAERPEGSISTLTIQRTEQRDSAMYRCARKDRVTYEQYFGPGTRLTVT.

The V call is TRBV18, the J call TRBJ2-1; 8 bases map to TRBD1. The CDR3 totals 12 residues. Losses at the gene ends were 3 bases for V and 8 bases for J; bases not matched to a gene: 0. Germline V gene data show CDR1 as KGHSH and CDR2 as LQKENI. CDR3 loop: CASSPTGDEQFF. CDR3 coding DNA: TGTGCCAGCTCACCGACAGGGGATGAGCAGTTCTTC.